Below are 14 T cell receptor beta chains sequenced from a single sample in a study of identical twins. In TCRdb, the 5' RACE reads were re-called with MiXCR into one record per CDR3 protein. In the table there are about 660,000 distinct CDR3 sequences, 8.6% of which are singletons. Separately, the same data were catalogued under a study of yellow fever vaccine responses in identical twins.

Sequencing input: PBMCs. The source is a woman younger than 35 in good health.

This clonotype has just a few counts. The chain couples TRBV3-1 to TRBJ2-1; 8 nucleotides line up with TRBD2. CDR1 is LGHDT, CDR2 YNNKEL, per germline (reference sequence). This CDR3 contains 14 residues. Losses at the gene ends were 4 bases for V and 10 bases for J; bases not matched to a gene: 9. The CDR3 loop reads CASSRLAGREEQFF. The CDR3 nucleotides read TGTGCCAGCAGCCGTTTAGCGGGACGGGAGGAGCAGTTCTTC.

This clonotype was recorded a few times. V and J are TRBV7-2 and TRBJ2-4; D gene ambiguous. CDR1 and CDR2 from the germline V gene are SGHTA and FQGNSA. Trimming left V 1 base short and J 7 bases short, with 8 bases between. The CDR3 is made up of 13 amino acids. The CDR3 DNA reads as TGTGCCAGCAGCTTAGAACGTCAGAACATTCAGTACTTC. Translation: CASSLERQNIQYF.

This clonotype was seen only a few times. The chain carries TRBV27 and TRBJ1-1; D is unclear. The CDR3 extends over 15 amino acids. CDR1 and CDR2 from the germline V gene are MNHEY and SMNVEV (reference sequence). V was pared by 2 bases and J by 0 bases, with 10 bases between. The CDR3 nucleotides are TGTGCCAGCAGTTTACGGTGGAGCCTGAACACTGAAGCTTTCTTT. Protein product: CASSLRWSLNTEAFF.

This clonotype came up a few times. V usage is TRBV15 and J usage is TRBJ2-4, with D unclear. V lost 0 bases and J 1 base, leaving 7 bases between the germline ends. Germline CDR1 is LNHNV and CDR2 is YYDKDF (reference sequence). The CDR3 is 15 residues long. The CDR3 spells CATSREEFAKNIQYF. The CDR3 DNA reads as TGTGCCACCAGCAGAGAAGAGTTCGCCAAAAACATTCAGTACTTC.

The rearrangement links TRBV5-1 to TRBJ2-7; D might be TRBD1 (5 bases). CDR3 length: 14 amino acids. V was trimmed by 0 bases and J by 4 bases, leaving 11 bases between them. Germline V gene sequence: CDR1 SGHRS, CDR2 YFSETQ. The CDR3 DNA reads TGCGCCAGCAGCTTGGATCAAGGGGTGTACGAGCAGTACTTC. Translated, it gives CASSLDQGVYEQYF.

Only a few counts were recorded for this clonotype. Germline and junction disagree at one end, which may indicate a read error. This CDR3 reads CATSGETFGTGETQYF. CDR3 coding DNA: TGTGCCACCAGCGGAGAGACATTCGGGACAGGGGAGACCCAGTACTTC. This chain links TRBV15 with TRBJ2-5; 9 bases line up with TRBD1. Germline loops: CDR1 LNHNV, CDR2 YYDKDF (reference sequence). The CDR3 covers 16 residues.

This chain joins TRBV4-2 and TRBJ1-1; D is unresolved. V was pared by 0 bases and J by 2 bases, with 13 bases between. Germline V gene sequence: CDR1 LGHNA, CDR2 YNFKEQ. The CDR3 contains 16 residues. The CDR3 reads CASSQELVERNTEAFF. The CDR3 DNA reads TGTGCCAGCAGCCAAGAATTGGTAGAGCGTAACACTGAAGCTTTCTTT.

Only a few counts were recorded for this clonotype. The rearrangement joins TRBV24-1 to TRBJ2-3; possible D gene TRBD2, 6 bases. The ends were cut back, 7 bases at V and 0 bases at J, with 16 bases in the middle. CDR1 and CDR2 (germline): KGHDR, SFDVKD. The CDR3 totals 16 residues. CDR3 coding DNA: TGTGCCACCAGCCTTGGGCGTGGGGGGAGCACAGATACGCAGTATTTT. Protein: CATSLGRGGSTDTQYF.

This clonotype has just a few counts. The chain joins TRBV5-1 to TRBJ2-2; D gene unclear. Trimming shortened V by 0 bases and J by 7 bases, and 16 bases separated the two germline ends. This CDR3 spans 16 amino acids. Germline CDR1 reads SGHRS; CDR2 reads YFSETQ. CDR3 amino acids: CASSLVVGHTGGELFF. The CDR3 DNA reads TGCGCCAGCAGCTTGGTTGTTGGCCACACGGGCGGGGAGCTGTTTTTT. Looking up the rest from reference TRBV5-1 and TRBJ2-2 gives the full variable domain: KAGVTQTPRYLIKTRGQQVTLSCSPISGHRSVSWYQQTPGQGLQFLFEYFSETQRNKGNFPGRFSGRQFSNSRSEMNVSTLELGDSALYLCASSLVVGHTGGELFFGEGSRLTVL.

This clonotype was detected ten times or more. CDR3: CASSFSGSYNEQFF. CDR3 DNA: TGTGCCAGCAGTTTTTCCGGCTCATACAATGAGCAGTTCTTC. This chain uses TRBV27 with TRBJ2-1; D not certain. Trimming took 3 bases from V and 4 from J, leaving 10 bases between them. CDR3 size: 14 residues. Germline CDR1 reads MNHEY; CDR2 reads SMNVEV (reference sequence).

This clonotype was found a few times. This chain connects TRBV20-1 to TRBJ2-3, with D tentatively TRBD1 or TRBD2 (5 bases each). Trimming pared 6 bases from V and 1 base from J, leaving 14 bases between. The CDR3 covers 14 residues. Looked up from germline, CDR1 is DFQATT and CDR2 is SNEGSKA (reference sequence). CDR3 nucleotides: TGCAGTGCAAGGGACCCGTGGGGCACAGATACGCAGTATTTT. Its translation: CSARDPWGTDTQYF.

This clonotype was seen a few times. J is TRBJ2-2 and V is TRBV14, with a possible D match to TRBD1 (6 bases). Trimming took 3 bases from V and 1 from J, leaving 18 bases between them. Germline assignment: CDR1 SGHDN and CDR2 FVKESK. The CDR3 consists of 18 residues. CDR3 amino acids: CASSQEVAGVENTGELFF. For the CDR3, the DNA is TGTGCCAGCAGCCAGGAAGTTGCAGGGGTAGAGAACACCGGGGAGCTGTTTTTT.

The chain carries TRBV12-3 or TRBV12-4 and TRBJ2-7; tentatively, D is TRBD1 (5 bases). The CDR3 covers 14 residues. Trimming pared 6 bases from V and 3 bases from J, leaving 15 bases between. CDR3 sequence reads: CASRAGSKVYEQYF. Here the CDR3 DNA reads TGTGCCAGCAGAGCAGGGTCCAAGGTCTACGAGCAGTACTTC.

Only a few counts were recorded for this clonotype. V gene TRBV6-2 or TRBV6-3 combines with J gene TRBJ2-3; D possibly corresponds to TRBD1 (6 bases). The CDR3 has 15 residues. The V end was cut by 2 bases, the J end by 6 bases, with 15 bases between. Germline loops: CDR1 MNHEY, CDR2 SVGEGT. CDR3 sequence reads: CASSYVGTNTDTQYF. CDR3 coding DNA: TGTGCCAGCAGTTACGTCGGGACAAACACGGATACGCAGTATTTT.